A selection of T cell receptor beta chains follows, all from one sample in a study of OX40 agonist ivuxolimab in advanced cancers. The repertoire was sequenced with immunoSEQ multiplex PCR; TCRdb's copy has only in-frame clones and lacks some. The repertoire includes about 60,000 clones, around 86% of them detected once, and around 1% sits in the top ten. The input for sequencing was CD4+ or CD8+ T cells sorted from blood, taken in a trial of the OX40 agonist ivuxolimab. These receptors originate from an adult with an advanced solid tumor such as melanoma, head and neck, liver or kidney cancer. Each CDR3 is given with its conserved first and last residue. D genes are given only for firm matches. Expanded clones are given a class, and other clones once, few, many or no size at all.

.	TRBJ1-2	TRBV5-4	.	TGTGCCAGCAGCTTGGCAGGGAATAAGAACGGCTACACCTTC	CASSLAGNKNGYTF
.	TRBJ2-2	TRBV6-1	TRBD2	TGTGCCAGCAGGCCGGGGGGCGGGGAGCTGTTTTTT	CASRPGGGELFF
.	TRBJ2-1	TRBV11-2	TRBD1	TGTGCCAGCAGCCCCTCGGACAGGACCTCCTACAATGAGCAGTTCTTC	CASSPSDRTSYNEQFF
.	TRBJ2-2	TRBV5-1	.	TGCGCCAGCAGGGCTGAGGGGACCGGGGAGCTGTTTTTT	CASRAEGTGELFF
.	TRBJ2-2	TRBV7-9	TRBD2	TGTGCCAGCAGCCTGGGAGGGGCGAACACCGGGGAGCTGTTTTTT	CASSLGGANTGELFF
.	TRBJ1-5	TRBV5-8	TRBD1	TGTGCCAGCAGCCACCGGGACAGGGATCAGCCCCAGCATTTT	CASSHRDRDQPQHF
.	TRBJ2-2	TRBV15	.	TGTGCCACCAGTGGTGCAGGGGCCCTCACCGGGGAGCTGTTTTTT	CATSGAGALTGELFF
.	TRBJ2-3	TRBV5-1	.	TGCGCCAGCAGCTTGGCGGCAGCCACAGATACGCAGTATTTT	CASSLAAATDTQYF
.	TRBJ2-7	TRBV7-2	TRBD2	TGTGCCAGCAGCCCCCCTAGCGGGAGGGCCTACGAGCAGTACTTC	CASSPPSGRAYEQYF
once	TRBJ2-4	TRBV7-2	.	TGTGCCAGCAGCTTAGCGCGGGGCCACGGAAACATTCAGTACTTC	CASSLARGHGNIQYF
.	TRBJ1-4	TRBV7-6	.	TGTGCCAGCAGCCGACGGGACCGCGACAGGGAAAAACTGTTTTTT	CASSRRDRDREKLFF